This entry is about one TCR beta chain. Antigen unknown. The donors belonged to the roughly 120-subject validation cohort, separate from the roughly 710-subject first cohort. This record belongs to a study of cytomegalovirus exposure and HLA in healthy donors. Study-wide context: The same platform as the approximately 670 first-cohort repertoires was used for the 120 or so validation repertoires, a later analysis reported. Notes on the study in general: While the bulk of TCR sequences proved rare, some public TCRs turned up in many donors.

The junction had 10 bases not matched to a gene; V was cut back by 7 bases and J by 1 base. Germline V CDR1 and CDR2: SQVTM, ANQGSEA. The CDR3 has 15 amino acids. Profiling relied on immunoSEQ multiplex PCR, and the TCRdb table lists in-frame clones only, not all of them. The table lists about 120,000 clones, roughly nine tenths of them singletons. The clonotype comes from a woman between 18 and 30 years old in good health and CMV-seronegative. The chain combines TRBV29-1 with TRBJ2-1; 7 nucleotides agree with TRBD2. The sample consisted of PBMCs. The CDR3 nucleotides read TGCAGCGAGTCATCGGGAGGACTATCCTACAATGAGCAGTTCTTC. Its protein is CSESSGGLSYNEQFF.